Each of the 8 T cell receptor beta chains below was sequenced from the same sample in a study of control samples from healthy donors and cancer patients. Using immunoSEQ multiplex PCR, the repertoire was profiled, and TCRdb retains in-frame clones only, with some absent. The profile covers about 65,000 clones, with 90% appearing a single time and over 1% taken by the ten largest. Sequenced sample: PBMCs. These TCRs come from a woman in her forties or fifties with colorectal cancer.

The rearrangement links TRBV13 to TRBJ2-7; 9 bases are shared with TRBD1. The CDR3 covers 15 residues. The V gene end was trimmed by 2 bases and the J gene end by 2 bases; junction bases not matched to a gene: 4. Germline V lookup: CDR1 PRHDT, CDR2 FYEKMQ (reference sequence). Written as DNA, the CDR3 is TGTGCCAGCAGCTTACGTGGACAGGGGACCTACGAGCAGTACTTC. Protein sequence: CASSLRGQGTYEQYF. The whole variable domain, filled in from reference TRBV13 and TRBJ2-7, reads AAGVIQSPRHLIKEKRETATLKCYPIPRHDTVYWYQQGPGQDPQFLISFYEKMQSDKGSIPDRFSAQQFSDYHSELNMSSLELGDSALYFCASSLRGQGTYEQYFGPGTRLTVT.

The chain uses TRBV7-9 and TRBJ1-5; the D gene is possibly TRBD1 (6 bases). Per the germline V gene, CDR1 is SEHNR and CDR2 is FQNEAQ (reference sequence). The V end lost 5 bases, the J end lost 2 bases, and 10 bases lay between the germline ends. This CDR3 comprises 14 residues. CDR3 sequence: CASSAQGGNQPQHF. CDR3 DNA: TGTGCCAGCAGCGCACAGGGAGGCAATCAGCCCCAGCATTTT.

The chain has TRBV5-8 and TRBJ1-5; no definite D call. The germline V and J ends were trimmed by 3 bases and 0 bases, with 13 bases remaining between them. Germline-derived CDR1 and CDR2 are SGHTS and YDEGEE. The CDR3 loop spans 16 amino acids. CDR3 nucleotides: TGTGCCAGCAGCTCGATCCCGGACCTTAGCAATCAGCCCCAGCATTTT. Translated, it gives CASSSIPDLSNQPQHF.

The V and J genes are TRBV19 and TRBJ2-1; no clear D. Trimming shortened V by 3 bases and J by 5 bases, and 14 bases separated the two germline ends. This CDR3 spans 15 amino acids. Germline CDR1 LNHDA, CDR2 SQIVND (reference sequence). For the CDR3, the DNA is TGTGCCAGTAGTATCGAAGTAGGTGAGAACAATGAGCAGTTCTTC. Translating it yields CASSIEVGENNEQFF.

The chain couples TRBV5-6 to TRBJ2-3; D is perhaps TRBD2 (6 bases). Trimming took 7 bases from V and 0 from J, leaving 9 bases between them. Germline loops: CDR1 SGHDT, CDR2 YYEEEE. This CDR3 region has 13 residues. This chain's CDR3 is CASLATSTDTQYF. CDR3 DNA sequence: TGTGCCAGCCTAGCGACGAGCACAGATACGCAGTATTTT.

This chain connects TRBV7-2 to TRBJ2-4; D gene uncertain. The CDR3 consists of 16 residues. The ends were cut back, 5 bases at V and 1 base at J, with 15 bases in the middle. Germline V gives CDR1 SGHTA, CDR2 FQGNSA. Written as DNA, the CDR3 is TGTGCCAGCAGCCCCCGGTGGTTATCGGCCAAAAACATTCAGTACTTC. This sequence encodes CASSPRWLSAKNIQYF.

This clone has a single count. The chain employs TRBV27 and TRBJ1-1; tentative D call: TRBD1 (5 bases). CDR1 and CDR2 from the germline V gene are MNHEY and SMNVEV (reference sequence). This CDR3 comprises 11 residues. Between the trimmed V and J ends, which lost 6 bases and 3 bases, there was a span of 5 bases. The CDR3 region is CASRGDTEAFF. The DNA of the CDR3 is TGTGCCAGCAGGGGGGACACTGAAGCTTTCTTT.

The V gene is TRBV19, the J gene TRBJ2-3, with 7 bases that match TRBD1. V lost 4 bases and J lost 3; bases outside the gene matches: 10. Germline-derived CDR1 and CDR2 are LNHDA and SQIVND (reference sequence). This CDR3 spans 16 amino acids. CDR3 nucleotide sequence: TGTGCCAGTAGTACCCTACCTGGGACAGCGACAGATACGCAGTATTTT. Translation: CASSTLPGTATDTQYF. Using reference TRBV19 and TRBJ2-3 for the parts outside the CDR3, the full variable domain is DGGITQSPKYLFRKEGQNVTLSCEQNLNHDAMYWYRQDPGQGLRLIYYSQIVNDFQKGDIAEGYSVSREKKESFPLTVTSAQKNPTAFYLCASSTLPGTATDTQYFGPGTRLTVL.